This T cell receptor beta chain was profiled in a study of Graves' ophthalmopathy and Graves' hyperthyroidism. Study-level background: Blood was drawn at initial diagnosis, before any treatment.

The germline CDR1 and CDR2 sequences are SNHLY and FYNNEI. Deletions cut 4 bases from V and 2 bases from J, with 12 bases between. The CDR3 is 14 amino acids. General observations from the study: Most expanded clonotypes from thyroid (those above 0.001 frequency) were also found in blood.

Patients with other autoimmune diseases, uncontrolled infections, pregnancy or lactation were excluded. What supplied the PBMCs was 10 ml of fresh peripheral blood. Transcripts of RNA were the source for amplifying TCR beta CDR3 regions. HTBI primers served in a first-round RT-PCR, which a second-round multiplex PCR followed. TCRdb used MiXCR to reprocess the multiplex PCR reads, holding one entry per CDR3 protein. Among hundreds of thousands of distinct CDR3 sequences listed, roughly 15% were seen once. This clonotype occurred many times. The antigen remains undetermined. The chain combines TRBV2 with TRBJ2-7; D ambiguous. The source material was peripheral blood. The TCR was taken from a woman aged 18 to 35 with stable Graves' hyperthyroidism. The CDR3 is CASSGNLIPYEQYF. The CDR3, as DNA: TGTGCCAGCAGTGGAAACCTAATACCCTACGAGCAGTACTTC.